The text below deals with one TCR beta chain. This clone was detected once. The antigen this receptor binds is unknown. It has no much larger one-base neighbor in the sample; base qualities were not kept. Synthetic TCR analog templates were spiked into each PCR to estimate absolute template abundance from read counts. The immunoSEQ assay used bias-controlled V and J gene primers to amplify TCRbeta CDR3 regions from genomic DNA. Sequencing of rearranged TCRbeta segments was done at approximately 20X coverage. Per the original workflow: Clustering was used to correct sequencing errors, and CDR3s were annotated against IMGT so that V, D and J genes could be assigned. Downstream analyses used only productive TCRbeta rearrangements, leaving out any out-of-frame or stop-codon sequences. Clonality was calculated as one minus the Shannon entropy normalized by the log of the number of unique productive sequences. Fisher's exact test with Benjamini-Hochberg correction, at a threshold of adjusted p below 0.01, was used to find clones that differed between time points or between blood and tumor. TCRdb stores this immuneACCESS table with in-frame sequences only. Part of the clones is absent; in the studies checked, under half of the shortfall reflects unresolved V genes, and no reason is known for the rest. V, J and clone size were drawn from that table, and D and trimming were deduced from the DNA. Here the sample has about 45,000 clones; roughly four fifths occur a single time. The ten largest make up about 13% of the sample.

This record belongs to a study of PD-L1 blockade in urothelial cancer (dated by TCRdb to about 2017). The study in broad terms: Therapy was started in the mid-2010s for all patients, and atezolizumab 1,200 mg was administered intravenously every 3 weeks. Blood samples were analyzed at two time points: 3 weeks after treatment start (second dose) and 6 weeks after treatment start. Blood samples gave median yields of around 150,000 T cells and tens of thousands of unique TCRs, along with a median clonality of 0.080. Pretreatment blood TCR-seq was available for twenty-nine patients, at least one posttreatment blood collection was obtained for around 25 patients, and tumor TCR-seq was available for around 25 patients. Durable clinical benefit was defined as progression-free survival longer than 6 months, and TCR features were also tested against progression-free and overall survival. Pretreatment tumor samples, along with matched peripheral blood serially collected before and after atezolizumab treatment, were subjected to TCR sequencing. About 10 patients achieved durable clinical benefit and some 20 did not. An exploratory multi-omic analysis was conducted of the somatic, immune and clinical correlates of response to PD-L1 blockade with atezolizumab in urothelial cancer. In the same patients who had TCR sequencing, pretreatment tumors also underwent whole exome sequencing and RNA sequencing. About nine tenths of the roughly 29 patients were identified as males with urothelial cancer of bladder origin, and a prior smoking history was reported by 18 of 29 patients. An ECOG performance status of 0 or 1 was recorded for the patients, and 0 to 3 prior chemotherapy regimens had been received by the patients. Results and caveats for the whole study, not just this receptor: At 3 weeks after the start of treatment, tumor-associated TCR clones in peripheral blood had expanded more in patients with durable benefit (n of about 21, p = 0.022). Because the sample size was small (n of about 30) and many of the analyses were exploratory, the results are meant to be hypothesis-generating. Improved progression-free and overall survival was associated with having pretreatment peripheral blood TCR clonality below the median.

Per the publication, the time point label means: peripheral blood 6 weeks after treatment start. A total of under 30 patients with locally advanced or metastatic urothelial carcinoma, treated at Memorial Sloan Kettering on a trial protocol, made up the cohort. Peripheral blood mononuclear cells were collected pretreatment and during treatment, with between 1 and 8 total time points per patient. The Qiagen DNeasy Blood extraction kit was used to purify genomic DNA from total PBMCs and tumor samples. PBMCs were collected pretreatment and during treatment, and were isolated and stored as previously described. The CDR3 runs 16 residues from the cysteine to the phenylalanine. Solely the CDR3 DNA is kept, with 48 bases framed from the first base. The V end gives up 5 bases and the J end 9 bases, leaving 10 bases in the junction not matched to a gene. According to the germline V gene (reference sequence), CDR1 reads PRHDT and CDR2 reads FYEKMQ.

The chain couples TRBV13 to TRBJ2-1; 13 central nucleotides agree with TRBD2. This receptor was obtained from a man aged 55-75 years with urothelial cancer. The sequenced sample was PBMCs, obtained around atezolizumab (anti-PD-L1) treatment. The CDR3 region reads CASSPLRTSGGGEQFF. The DNA reads as follows: TGTGCCAGCAGCCCCCTCCGGACTAGCGGGGGAGGTGAGCAGTTCTTC.